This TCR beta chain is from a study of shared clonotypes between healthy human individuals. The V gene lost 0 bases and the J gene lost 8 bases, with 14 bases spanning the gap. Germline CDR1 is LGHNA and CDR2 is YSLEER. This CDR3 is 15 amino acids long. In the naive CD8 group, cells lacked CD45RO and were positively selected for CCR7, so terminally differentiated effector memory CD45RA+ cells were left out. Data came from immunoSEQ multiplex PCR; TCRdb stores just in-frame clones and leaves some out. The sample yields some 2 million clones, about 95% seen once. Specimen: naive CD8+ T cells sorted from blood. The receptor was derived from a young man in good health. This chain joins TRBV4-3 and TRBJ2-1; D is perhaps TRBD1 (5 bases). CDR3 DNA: TGCGCCAGCAGCCAAGATGGGGCCGCCTGGGATGAGCAGTTCTTC. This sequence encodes CASSQDGAAWDEQFF.